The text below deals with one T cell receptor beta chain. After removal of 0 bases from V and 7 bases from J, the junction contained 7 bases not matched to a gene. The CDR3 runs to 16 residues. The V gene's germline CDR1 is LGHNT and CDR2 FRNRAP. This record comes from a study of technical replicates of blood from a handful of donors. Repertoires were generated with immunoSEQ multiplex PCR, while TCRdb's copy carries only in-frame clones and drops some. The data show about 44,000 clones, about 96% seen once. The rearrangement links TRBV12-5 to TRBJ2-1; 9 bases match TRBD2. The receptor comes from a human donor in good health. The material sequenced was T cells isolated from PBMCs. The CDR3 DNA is TGTGCTAGTGGTTTGGTTTCTAGCGGGATGATGAATGAGCAGTTCTTC. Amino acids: CASGLVSSGMMNEQFF.